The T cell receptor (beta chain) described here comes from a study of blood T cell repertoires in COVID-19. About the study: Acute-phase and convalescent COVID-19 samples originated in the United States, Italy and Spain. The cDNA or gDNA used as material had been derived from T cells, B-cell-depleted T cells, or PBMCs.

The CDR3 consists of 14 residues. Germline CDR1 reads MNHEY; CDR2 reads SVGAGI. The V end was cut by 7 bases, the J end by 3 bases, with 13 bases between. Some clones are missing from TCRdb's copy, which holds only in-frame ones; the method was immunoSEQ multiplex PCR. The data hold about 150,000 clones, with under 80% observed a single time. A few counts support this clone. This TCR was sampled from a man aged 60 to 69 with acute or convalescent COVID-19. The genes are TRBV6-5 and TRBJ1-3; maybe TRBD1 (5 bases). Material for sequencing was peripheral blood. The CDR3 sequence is CASTSGTGGNTIYF. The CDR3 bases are TGTGCCAGCACCAGCGGGACTGGTGGAAACACCATATATTTT.